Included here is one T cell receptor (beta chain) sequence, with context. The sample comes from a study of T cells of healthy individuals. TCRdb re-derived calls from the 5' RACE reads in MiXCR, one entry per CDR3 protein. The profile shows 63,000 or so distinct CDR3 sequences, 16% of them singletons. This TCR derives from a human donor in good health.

The CDR3 loop is CASRETGIPDYTF. CDR3 nucleotides: TGTGCCAGCAGAGAGACCGGGATCCCTGACTACACCTTC. The chain has TRBV28 and TRBJ1-2; D is unclear. The CDR3 contains 13 residues. V shed 6 bases and J shed 10 bases, with 18 bases lying between them. From germline, CDR1 is MDHEN and CDR2 SYDVKM.